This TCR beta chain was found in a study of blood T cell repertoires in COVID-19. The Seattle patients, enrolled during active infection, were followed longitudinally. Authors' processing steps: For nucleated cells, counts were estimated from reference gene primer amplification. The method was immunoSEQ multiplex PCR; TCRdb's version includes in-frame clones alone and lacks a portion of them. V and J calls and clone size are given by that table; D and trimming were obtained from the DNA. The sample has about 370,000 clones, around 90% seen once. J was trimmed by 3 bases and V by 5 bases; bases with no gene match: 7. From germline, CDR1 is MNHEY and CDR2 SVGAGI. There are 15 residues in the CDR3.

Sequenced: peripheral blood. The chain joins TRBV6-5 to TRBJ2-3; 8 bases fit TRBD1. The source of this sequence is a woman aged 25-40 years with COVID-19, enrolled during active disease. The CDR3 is CASSRDRPSTDTQYF. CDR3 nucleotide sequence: TGTGCCAGCAGTCGGGACAGGCCCTCAACAGATACGCAGTATTTT.